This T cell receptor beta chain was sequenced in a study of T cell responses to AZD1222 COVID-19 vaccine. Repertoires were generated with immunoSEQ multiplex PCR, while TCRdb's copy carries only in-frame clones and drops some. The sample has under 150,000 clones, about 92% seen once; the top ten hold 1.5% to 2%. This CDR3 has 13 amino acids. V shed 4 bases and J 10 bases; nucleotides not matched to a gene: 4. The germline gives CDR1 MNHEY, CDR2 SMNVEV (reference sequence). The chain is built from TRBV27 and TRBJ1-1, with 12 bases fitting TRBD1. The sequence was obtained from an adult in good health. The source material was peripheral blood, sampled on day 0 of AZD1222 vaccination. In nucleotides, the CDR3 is TGTGCCAGCAGTTCGGGACAGGGGGCAACAGCTTTCTTT. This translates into CASSSGQGATAFF.